A selection of T cell receptor beta chains follows, all from one sample in a study of blood T cell repertoires in COVID-19. The assay was immunoSEQ multiplex PCR, and TCRdb's table has in-frame clones only and misses some. The data contain approximately 70,000 clones, around three quarters of them singletons. Sequences were obtained from peripheral blood. The receptor set was obtained from a man aged 60 to 69 with active or convalescent COVID-19. Both conserved end residues are part of each CDR3. The D gene is left open where the match is weak. Only some rows state a clone size, as once, few, many or a class for expanded clones.

d_gene: -; abundance: -; j_gene: TRBJ2-7; v_gene: TRBV5-8; CDR3nt: TGTGCCAGCAGCTTTGGGCAGGGGGGATTCTACGAGCAGTACTTC; CDR3aa: CASSFGQGGFYEQYF
d_gene: TRBD2; abundance: -; j_gene: TRBJ2-3; v_gene: TRBV19; CDR3nt: TGTGCCAGTAGTCCCCGGACTAGCATCACAGATACGCAGTATTTT; CDR3aa: CASSPRTSITDTQYF
d_gene: TRBD1; abundance: -; j_gene: TRBJ2-4; v_gene: TRBV2; CDR3nt: TGTGCCAGCAGTGGAGCAGGGGGAAACATTCAGTACTTC; CDR3aa: CASSGAGGNIQYF
d_gene: TRBD2; abundance: few; j_gene: TRBJ2-7; v_gene: TRBV4-2; CDR3nt: TGTGCCAGCAGCCAAGAGCGGGGGGGCCGCGAGCAGTACTTC; CDR3aa: CASSQERGGREQYF
d_gene: TRBD2; abundance: once; j_gene: TRBJ2-2; v_gene: TRBV7-9; CDR3nt: TGTGCCAGCAGCTTGTCGGGGGGCACCGGGGAGCTGTTTTTT; CDR3aa: CASSLSGGTGELFF
d_gene: -; abundance: -; j_gene: TRBJ2-2; v_gene: TRBV6-5; CDR3nt: TGTGCCAGCAGAGCCTTACGATCCGGGGAGCTGTTTTTT; CDR3aa: CASRALRSGELFF
d_gene: TRBD1; abundance: few; j_gene: TRBJ1-3; v_gene: TRBV7-7; CDR3nt: TGTGCCAGCAGCTTAAGACAGGGTCGGGGACTCTCTGGAAACACCATATATTTT; CDR3aa: CASSLRQGRGLSGNTIYF
d_gene: -; abundance: -; j_gene: TRBJ2-1; v_gene: TRBV7-9; CDR3nt: TGTGCCAGCAGCTTAGTAGTAAGCTATCACAATGAGCAGTTCTTC; CDR3aa: CASSLVVSYHNEQFF
d_gene: -; abundance: -; j_gene: TRBJ1-4; v_gene: TRBV6-6; CDR3nt: TGTGCCAGCAGTTATCGGTCCGGAGGGCTTGGGGAAAAACTGTTTTTT; CDR3aa: CASSYRSGGLGEKLFF
d_gene: TRBD1; abundance: -; j_gene: TRBJ1-1; v_gene: TRBV19; CDR3nt: TGTGCCAGTAGTCATCTGCCGGATCGACAGGGAGGTTGGAACACTGAAGCTTTCTTT; CDR3aa: CASSHLPDRQGGWNTEAFF
d_gene: -; abundance: -; j_gene: TRBJ2-1; v_gene: TRBV25-1; CDR3nt: TGTGCCAGCAGTGATACAGGCAAACAATACAATGAGCAGTTCTTC; CDR3aa: CASSDTGKQYNEQFF
d_gene: -; abundance: -; j_gene: TRBJ2-5; v_gene: TRBV27; CDR3nt: TGTGCCAGCAGTTTCAGGGGTGAGGAGACCCAGTACTTC; CDR3aa: CASSFRGEETQYF
d_gene: -; abundance: -; j_gene: TRBJ2-5; v_gene: TRBV7-3; CDR3nt: TGTGCCAGCAGCTTATCCCTCCAAGAGACCCAGTACTTC; CDR3aa: CASSLSLQETQYF
d_gene: -; abundance: -; j_gene: TRBJ1-6; v_gene: TRBV3-1/TRBV3-2; CDR3nt: TGTGCCAGCAGCCAAGAACCGACACGGATAGATAATTCACCCCTCCACTTT; CDR3aa: CASSQEPTRIDNSPLHF
d_gene: TRBD2; abundance: -; j_gene: TRBJ2-7; v_gene: TRBV9; CDR3nt: TGTGCCAGCAGCCTGAGCGGGGCCCCCTACGAGCAGTACTTC; CDR3aa: CASSLSGAPYEQYF
d_gene: -; abundance: -; j_gene: TRBJ2-7; v_gene: TRBV4-2; CDR3nt: TGTGCCAGCAGCCAAGTTGTCGCGGACAGCCGATGGTACGAGCAGTACTTC; CDR3aa: CASSQVVADSRWYEQYF
d_gene: TRBD1; abundance: few; j_gene: TRBJ2-2; v_gene: TRBV9; CDR3nt: TGTGCCAGCAGCCCCCGGACAGGGGGGAACACCGGGGAGCTGTTTTTT; CDR3aa: CASSPRTGGNTGELFF
d_gene: TRBD1; abundance: -; j_gene: TRBJ1-2; v_gene: TRBV7-2; CDR3nt: TGTGCCAGCAGCTTAGCGACAGGGGGCTGGTATGGCTACACCTTC; CDR3aa: CASSLATGGWYGYTF
d_gene: -; abundance: -; j_gene: TRBJ2-7; v_gene: TRBV18; CDR3nt: TGTGCCAGCTCACCACCTCAGGGTATCTACGAGCAGTACTTC; CDR3aa: CASSPPQGIYEQYF
d_gene: -; abundance: -; j_gene: TRBJ1-1; v_gene: TRBV28; CDR3nt: TGTGCCAGCAGTTTATTCCGACAGTCGGGGAACACTGAAGCTTTCTTT; CDR3aa: CASSLFRQSGNTEAFF
d_gene: -; abundance: -; j_gene: TRBJ2-3; v_gene: TRBV7-3; CDR3nt: TGTGCCAGCAGCTTAGGTGTCGGGGGGCCGATCACAGATACGCAGTATTTT; CDR3aa: CASSLGVGGPITDTQYF
d_gene: TRBD1; abundance: -; j_gene: TRBJ1-5; v_gene: TRBV19; CDR3nt: TGTGCCAGTAGTATGGGACCGGGACAGGGAAGTGATCAGCCCCAGCATTTT; CDR3aa: CASSMGPGQGSDQPQHF
d_gene: TRBD1; abundance: -; j_gene: TRBJ1-1; v_gene: TRBV4-1; CDR3nt: TGCGCCAGCAGCCAAGACAGGACAGGGAGCACTGAAGCTTTCTTT; CDR3aa: CASSQDRTGSTEAFF
d_gene: TRBD2; abundance: few; j_gene: TRBJ2-1; v_gene: TRBV2; CDR3nt: TGTGCCAGCAATCCAGGGCTAGCGGGGGTTGGTGAGCAGTTCTTC; CDR3aa: CASNPGLAGVGEQFF
d_gene: -; abundance: -; j_gene: TRBJ2-3; v_gene: TRBV28; CDR3nt: TGTGCCAGCCTGAAACAGGCAGATACGCAGTATTTT; CDR3aa: CASLKQADTQYF
d_gene: TRBD2; abundance: -; j_gene: TRBJ2-3; v_gene: TRBV9; CDR3nt: TGTGCCAGCAGCGTAGCTGGGACTAGCGGGGGGCTTAGCACAGATACGCAGTATTTT; CDR3aa: CASSVAGTSGGLSTDTQYF
d_gene: TRBD2; abundance: -; j_gene: TRBJ2-1; v_gene: TRBV5-6; CDR3nt: TGTGCCAGCAGCTTAGGCGGGGGACTATCCTACAATGAGCAGTTCTTC; CDR3aa: CASSLGGGLSYNEQFF
d_gene: TRBD1; abundance: -; j_gene: TRBJ1-2; v_gene: TRBV6-5; CDR3nt: TGTGCCAGCAGTCCTGGGACAGGATATGGCTACACCTTC; CDR3aa: CASSPGTGYGYTF
d_gene: TRBD1; abundance: -; j_gene: TRBJ1-5; v_gene: TRBV24-1; CDR3nt: TGTGCCACCAGGACAGGGGAGGATCAGCCCCAGCATTTT; CDR3aa: CATRTGEDQPQHF
d_gene: TRBD1; abundance: once; j_gene: TRBJ2-2; v_gene: TRBV6-2/TRBV6-3; CDR3nt: TGTGCCAGCAGTTACCGGGGCAGGGGGCCCGGGGAGCTGTTTTTT; CDR3aa: CASSYRGRGPGELFF
d_gene: -; abundance: once; j_gene: TRBJ2-5; v_gene: TRBV30; CDR3nt: TGTGCCTGGAGTCCCCTACCGAGAGGGCTGGAGACCCAGTACTTC; CDR3aa: CAWSPLPRGLETQYF